This T cell receptor (beta chain) was recovered during a study of T cell responses to AZD1222 COVID-19 vaccine. Findings and caveats of the study: Across the whole spike, CD4 TCRs peaked at regions 160-218 and 743-854.

The CDR3 is 14 amino acids. Trimming cost V 5 bases and J 8 bases; bases outside gene matches: 11. Germline values: CDR1 SEHNR, CDR2 FQNEAQ (reference sequence). Pooled in the analysis were second doses at about 4 or about 12 weeks. Method: immunoSEQ multiplex PCR; TCRdb's copy keeps in-frame clones and lacks some. The table includes roughly 150,000 clones, about 89% detected once. Concerning this clone: Antigen: not known.

The rearrangement joins TRBV7-9 to TRBJ1-2, with TRBD1 matching 7 bases. The specimen was peripheral blood, collected 28 days after the second AZD1222 dose. This receptor was obtained from an adult who received the AZD1222 COVID-19 vaccine. As DNA, the CDR3 is TGTGCCAGCAGCCACAGGGGAGGGGAAGGCGGCTACACCTTC. Translating gives CASSHRGGEGGYTF.